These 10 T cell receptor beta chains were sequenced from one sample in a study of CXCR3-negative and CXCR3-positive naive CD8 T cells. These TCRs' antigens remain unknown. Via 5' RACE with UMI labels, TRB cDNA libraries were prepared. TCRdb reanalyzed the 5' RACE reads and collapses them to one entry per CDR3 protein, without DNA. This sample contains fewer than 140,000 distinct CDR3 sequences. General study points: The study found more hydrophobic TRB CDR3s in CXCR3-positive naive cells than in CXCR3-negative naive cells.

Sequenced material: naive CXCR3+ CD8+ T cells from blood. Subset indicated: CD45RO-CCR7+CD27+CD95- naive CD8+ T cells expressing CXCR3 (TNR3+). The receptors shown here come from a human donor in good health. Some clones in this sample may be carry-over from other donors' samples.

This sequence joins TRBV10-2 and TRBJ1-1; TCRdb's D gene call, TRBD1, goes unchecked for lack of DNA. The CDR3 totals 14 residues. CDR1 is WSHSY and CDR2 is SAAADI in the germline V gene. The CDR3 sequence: CASSLGQMNTEAFF.

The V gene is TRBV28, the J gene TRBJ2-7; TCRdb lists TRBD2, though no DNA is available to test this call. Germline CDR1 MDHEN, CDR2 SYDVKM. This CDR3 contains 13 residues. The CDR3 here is CASSPRLVYEQYF. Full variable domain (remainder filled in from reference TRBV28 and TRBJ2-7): DVKVTQSSRYLVKRTGEKVFLECVQDMDHENMFWYRQDPGLGLRLIYFSYDVKMKEKGDIPEGYSVSREKKERFSLILESASTNQTSMYLCASSPRLVYEQYFGPGTRLTVT.

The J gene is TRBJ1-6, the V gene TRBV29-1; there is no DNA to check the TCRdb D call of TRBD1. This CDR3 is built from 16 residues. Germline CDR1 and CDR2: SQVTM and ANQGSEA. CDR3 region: CSVALVGTGINSPLHF.

The CDR3 sequence: CASRGGAAGNTQYF. The chain carries TRBV6-2 or TRBV6-3 and TRBJ2-3; TCRdb calls TRBD1, which cannot be checked without DNA. The CDR3 consists of 14 residues. CDR1 is MNHEY and CDR2 is SVGEGT in the germline V gene.

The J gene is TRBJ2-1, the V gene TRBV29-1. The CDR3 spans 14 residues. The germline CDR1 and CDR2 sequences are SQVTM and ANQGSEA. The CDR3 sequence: CSVESYSSYNEQFF.

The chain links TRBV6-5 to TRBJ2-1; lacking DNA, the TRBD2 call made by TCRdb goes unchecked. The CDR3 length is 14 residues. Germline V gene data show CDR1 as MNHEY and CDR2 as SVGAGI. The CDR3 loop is CASRFGGAYNEQFF.

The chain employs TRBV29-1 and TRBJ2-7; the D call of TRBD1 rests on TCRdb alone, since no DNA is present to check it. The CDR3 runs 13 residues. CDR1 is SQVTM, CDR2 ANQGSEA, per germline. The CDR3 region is CSVDGQGTYEQYF.

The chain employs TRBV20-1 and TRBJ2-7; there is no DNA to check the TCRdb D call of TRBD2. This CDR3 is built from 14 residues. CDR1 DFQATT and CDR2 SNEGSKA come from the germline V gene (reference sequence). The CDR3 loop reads CSARALRGSYEQYF.

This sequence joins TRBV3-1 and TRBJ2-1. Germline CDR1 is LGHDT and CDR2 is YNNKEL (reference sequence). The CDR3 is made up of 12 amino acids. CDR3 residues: CASSTRHNEQFF.

The CDR3 sequence: CSVVEREGEKLFF. V and J are TRBV29-1 and TRBJ1-4. The CDR3 covers 13 residues. Germline CDR1 SQVTM, CDR2 ANQGSEA. The variable domain in full, completed from reference TRBV29-1 and TRBJ1-4, reads SAVISQKPSRDICQRGTSLTIQCQVDSQVTMMFWYRQQPGQSLTLIATANQGSEATYESGFVIDKFPISRPNLTFSTLTVSNMSPEDSSIYLCSVVEREGEKLFFGSGTQLSVL.